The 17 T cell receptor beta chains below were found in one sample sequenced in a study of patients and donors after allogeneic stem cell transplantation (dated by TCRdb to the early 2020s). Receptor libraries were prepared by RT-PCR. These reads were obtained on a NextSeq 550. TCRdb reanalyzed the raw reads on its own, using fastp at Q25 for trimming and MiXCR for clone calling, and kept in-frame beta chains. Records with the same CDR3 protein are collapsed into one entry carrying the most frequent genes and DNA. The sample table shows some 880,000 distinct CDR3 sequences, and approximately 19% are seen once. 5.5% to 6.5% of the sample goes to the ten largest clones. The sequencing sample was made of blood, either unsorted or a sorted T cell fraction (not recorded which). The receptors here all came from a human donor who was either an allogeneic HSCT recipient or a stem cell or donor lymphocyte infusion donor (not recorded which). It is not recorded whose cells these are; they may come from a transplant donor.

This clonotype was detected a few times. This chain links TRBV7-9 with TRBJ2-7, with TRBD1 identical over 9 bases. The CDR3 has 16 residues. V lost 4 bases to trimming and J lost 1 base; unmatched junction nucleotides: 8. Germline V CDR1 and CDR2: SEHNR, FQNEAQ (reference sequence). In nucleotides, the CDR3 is TGTGCCAGCAGCTCGTACAGGGGGCGCAGGTCCTACGAGCAGTACTTC. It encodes CASSSYRGRRSYEQYF.

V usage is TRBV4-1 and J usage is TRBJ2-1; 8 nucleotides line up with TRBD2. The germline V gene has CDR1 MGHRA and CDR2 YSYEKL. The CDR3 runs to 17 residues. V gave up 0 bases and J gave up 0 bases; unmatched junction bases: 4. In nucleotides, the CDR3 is TGCGCCAGCAGCCAAGAGAGCGGGGGAGTCTCCTACAATGAGCAGTTCTTC. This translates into CASSQESGGVSYNEQFF.

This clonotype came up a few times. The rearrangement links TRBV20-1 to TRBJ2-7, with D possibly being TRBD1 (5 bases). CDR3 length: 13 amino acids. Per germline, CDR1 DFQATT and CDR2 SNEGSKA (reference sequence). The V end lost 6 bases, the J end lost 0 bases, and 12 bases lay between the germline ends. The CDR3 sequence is CSALTVSSYEQYF. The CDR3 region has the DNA TGCAGTGCCTTGACAGTTTCCTCCTACGAGCAGTACTTC.

The CDR3 loop is CASSKSRDRWSYEQYF. CDR3 DNA: TGTGCCAGCAGCAAATCGAGGGACAGGTGGTCCTACGAGCAGTACTTC. The chain combines TRBV21-1 with TRBJ2-7; no DNA check was done on the table's D call, TRBD1. TRBV21-1 is a pseudogene. The CDR3 consists of 16 residues.

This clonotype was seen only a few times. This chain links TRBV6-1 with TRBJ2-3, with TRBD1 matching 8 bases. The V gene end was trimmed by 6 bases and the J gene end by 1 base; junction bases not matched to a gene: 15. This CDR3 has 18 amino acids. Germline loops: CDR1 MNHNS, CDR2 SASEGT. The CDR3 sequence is CASSFMFGLDRGTDTQYF. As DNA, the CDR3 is TGTGCCAGCAGCTTCATGTTCGGTCTGGACAGGGGCACAGATACGCAGTATTTT.

In DNA, the CDR3 is TGTGCCAGCAGCTTAATGGACAGGGTCGAATCACCCCTCCACTTT. Amino acids: CASSLMDRVESPLHF. The chain employs TRBV7-2 and TRBJ1-6; TRBD1 matches 8 bases. The V gene's germline CDR1 is SGHTA and CDR2 FQGNSA. This CDR3 comprises 15 residues. After removal of 2 bases from V and 10 bases from J, the junction contained 7 bases not matched to a gene.

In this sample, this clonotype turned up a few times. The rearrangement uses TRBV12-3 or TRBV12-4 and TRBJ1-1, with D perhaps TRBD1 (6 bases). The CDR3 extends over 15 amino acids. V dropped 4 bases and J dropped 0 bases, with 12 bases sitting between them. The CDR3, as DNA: TGTGCCAGCAGTTCAACCGGGACACTGAACACTGAAGCTTTCTTT. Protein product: CASSSTGTLNTEAFF.

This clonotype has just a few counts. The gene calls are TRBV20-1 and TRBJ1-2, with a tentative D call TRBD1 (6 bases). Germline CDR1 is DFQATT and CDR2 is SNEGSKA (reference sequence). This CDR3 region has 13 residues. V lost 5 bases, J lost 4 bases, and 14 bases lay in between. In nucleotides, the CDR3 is TGCAGTGCTGGATGGGGGCGAGGCTATGGCTACACCTTC. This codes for CSAGWGRGYGYTF.

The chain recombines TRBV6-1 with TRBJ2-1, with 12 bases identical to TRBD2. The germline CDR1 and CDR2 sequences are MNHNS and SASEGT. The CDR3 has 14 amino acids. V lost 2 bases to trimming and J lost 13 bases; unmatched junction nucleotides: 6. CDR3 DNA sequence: TGTGCCAGCAGTGAAAGGGCTAGCGGGAGGGGACAGTTCTTC. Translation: CASSERASGRGQFF.

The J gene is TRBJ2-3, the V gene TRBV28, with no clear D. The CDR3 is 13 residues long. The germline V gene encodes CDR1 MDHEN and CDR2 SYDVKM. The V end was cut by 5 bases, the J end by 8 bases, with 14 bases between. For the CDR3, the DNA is TGTGCCAGCAGTCCGCCCAGATTAGGTACGCAGTATTTT. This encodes CASSPPRLGTQYF.

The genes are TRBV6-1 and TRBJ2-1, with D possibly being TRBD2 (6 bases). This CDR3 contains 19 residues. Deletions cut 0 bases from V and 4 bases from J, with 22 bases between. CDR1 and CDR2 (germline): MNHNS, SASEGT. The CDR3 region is CASSEAKPFSAGLYNEQFF. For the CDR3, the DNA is TGTGCCAGCAGTGAAGCGAAACCTTTCAGCGCGGGGTTATACAATGAGCAGTTCTTC.

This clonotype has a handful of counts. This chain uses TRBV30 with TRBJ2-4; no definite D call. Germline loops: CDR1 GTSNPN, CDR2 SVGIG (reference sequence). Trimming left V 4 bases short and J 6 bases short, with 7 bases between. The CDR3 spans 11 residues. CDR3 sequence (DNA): TGTGCCTGGAAGAACGGAAACATTCAGTACTTC. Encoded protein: CAWKNGNIQYF.

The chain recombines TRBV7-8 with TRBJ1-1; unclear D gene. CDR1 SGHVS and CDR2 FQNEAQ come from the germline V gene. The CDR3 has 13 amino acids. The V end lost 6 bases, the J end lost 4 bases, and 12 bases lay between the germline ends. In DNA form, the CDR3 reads TGTGCCAGCAGTCTAAAGGCGCGCACTGAAGCTTTCTTT. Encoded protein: CASSLKARTEAFF. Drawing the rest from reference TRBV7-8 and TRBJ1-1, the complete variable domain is GAGVSQSPRYKVAKRGQDVALRCDPISGHVSLFWYQQALGQGPEFLTYFQNEAQLDKSGLPSDRFFAERPEGSVSTLKIQRTQQEDSAVYLCASSLKARTEAFFGQGTRLTVV.

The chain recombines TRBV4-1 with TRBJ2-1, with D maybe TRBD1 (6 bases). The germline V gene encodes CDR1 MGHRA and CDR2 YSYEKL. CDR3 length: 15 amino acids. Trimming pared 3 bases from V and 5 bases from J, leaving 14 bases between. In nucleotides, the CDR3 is TGCGCCAGCAGCCATCCGCCCGGACAGAACAATGAGCAGTTCTTC. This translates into CASSHPPGQNNEQFF.

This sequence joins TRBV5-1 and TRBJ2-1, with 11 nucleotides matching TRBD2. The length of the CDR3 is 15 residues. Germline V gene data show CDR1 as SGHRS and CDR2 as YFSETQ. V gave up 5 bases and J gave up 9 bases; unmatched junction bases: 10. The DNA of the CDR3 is TGCGCCAGCAGTCTTATGACTAGCGGGAATGGTGAGCAGTTCTTC. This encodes CASSLMTSGNGEQFF.

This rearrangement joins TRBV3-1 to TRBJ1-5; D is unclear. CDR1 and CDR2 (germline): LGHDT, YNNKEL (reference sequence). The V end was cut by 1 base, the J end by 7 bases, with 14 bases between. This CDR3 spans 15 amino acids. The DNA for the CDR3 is TGTGCCAGCAGCCAAGCAGGATTAACGGGGCAGCCCCAGCATTTT. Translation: CASSQAGLTGQPQHF.

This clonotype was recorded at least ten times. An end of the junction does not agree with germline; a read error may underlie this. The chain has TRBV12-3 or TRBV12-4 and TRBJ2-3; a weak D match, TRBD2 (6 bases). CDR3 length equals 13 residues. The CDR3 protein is CASSLAFGDTQYF. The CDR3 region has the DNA TGTGCCAGCAGTCTAGCGTTTGGAGATACGCAGTATTTT.